What follows is one TCR beta chain and its context. Repertoires were generated with immunoSEQ multiplex PCR, while TCRdb's copy carries only in-frame clones and drops some. Here the sample spans about 83,000 clones, over 80% being singletons. This specimen belongs to a study of ipilimumab plus nivolumab after autologous stem cell transplantation. V dropped 0 bases and J dropped 1 base, with 13 bases sitting between them. The CDR3 spans 16 residues. Germline V gene lookup returns CDR1 MNHEY and CDR2 SVGAGI. The rearrangement uses TRBV6-5 and TRBJ2-7, with D perhaps matching TRBD2 (6 bases). The TCR sequence derives from a male donor with diffuse large B-cell lymphoma. The sample here was PBMCs, taken in a trial of ipilimumab plus nivolumab as post-transplant consolidation. CDR3: CASSYSYIGGSYEQYF. The CDR3 region has the DNA TGTGCCAGCAGTTACTCGTACATCGGGGGTTCCTACGAGCAGTACTTC.